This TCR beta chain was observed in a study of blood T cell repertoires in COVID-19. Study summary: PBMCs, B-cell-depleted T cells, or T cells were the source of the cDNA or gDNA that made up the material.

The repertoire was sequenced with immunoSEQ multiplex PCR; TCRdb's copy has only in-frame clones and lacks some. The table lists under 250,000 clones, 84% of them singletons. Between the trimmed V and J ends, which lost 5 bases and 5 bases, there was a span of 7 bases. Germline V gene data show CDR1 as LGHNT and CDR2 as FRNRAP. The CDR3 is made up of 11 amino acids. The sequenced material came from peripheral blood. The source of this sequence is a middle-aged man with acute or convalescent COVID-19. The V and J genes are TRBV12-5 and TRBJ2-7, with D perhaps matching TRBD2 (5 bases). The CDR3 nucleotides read TGTGCTAGTGGTGAGCGGAACGAGCAGTACTTC. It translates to CASGERNEQYF.